This note documents a single TCR beta chain sequence. Its antigen remains unknown. Germline assignment: CDR1 ENHRY and CDR2 SYGVKD. This CDR3 is built from 14 residues. V lost 4 bases and J lost 6, with 12 bases in between. Via MiXCR, TCRdb re-called the 5' RACE reads, giving one row per CDR3 protein. The repertoire holds 700,000 or so distinct CDR3 sequences, 8.5% to 9.5% seen once, with about 0.98% in the top ten. This specimen belongs to a study of identical twins. Overall study results and limits: Conclusions came from cross-sectional statistical analysis, not from following the same donors. Beta out-of-frame twin sharing showed a weaker excess. Models underestimated TCR alpha sharing (out-of-frame) in monozygotic twins.

The data also belong to a second study, concerning yellow fever vaccine responses in identical twins.

Sample: PBMCs. The chain is built from TRBV10-3 and TRBJ2-2; a weak D match, TRBD1 (6 bases). The sequence was collected from a woman under 30 in good health. CDR3 protein: CAISGQGLAGELFF. In DNA form, the CDR3 reads TGTGCCATCAGTGGTCAGGGGCTCGCCGGGGAGCTGTTTTTT.